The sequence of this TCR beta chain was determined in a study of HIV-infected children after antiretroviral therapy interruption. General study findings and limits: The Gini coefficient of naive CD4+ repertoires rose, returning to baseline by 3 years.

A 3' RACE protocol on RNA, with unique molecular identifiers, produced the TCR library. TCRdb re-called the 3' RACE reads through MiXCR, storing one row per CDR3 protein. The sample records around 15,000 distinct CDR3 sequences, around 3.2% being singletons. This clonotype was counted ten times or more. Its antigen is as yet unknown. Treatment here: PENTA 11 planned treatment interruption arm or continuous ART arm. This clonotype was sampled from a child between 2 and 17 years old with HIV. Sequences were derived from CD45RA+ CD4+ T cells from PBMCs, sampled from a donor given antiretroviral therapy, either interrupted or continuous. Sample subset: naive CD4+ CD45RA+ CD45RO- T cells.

The CDR3 nucleotides are TGTGCCAGCAGCTCCACAGATACGCAGTATTTT. Amino acids: CASSSTDTQYF. The chain carries TRBV5-4 and TRBJ2-3, with no clear D. Germline assignment: CDR1 SGHNT and CDR2 YYREEE (reference sequence). The CDR3 consists of 11 residues. Trimming shortened V by 3 bases and J by 2 bases, and 1 base separated the two germline ends.